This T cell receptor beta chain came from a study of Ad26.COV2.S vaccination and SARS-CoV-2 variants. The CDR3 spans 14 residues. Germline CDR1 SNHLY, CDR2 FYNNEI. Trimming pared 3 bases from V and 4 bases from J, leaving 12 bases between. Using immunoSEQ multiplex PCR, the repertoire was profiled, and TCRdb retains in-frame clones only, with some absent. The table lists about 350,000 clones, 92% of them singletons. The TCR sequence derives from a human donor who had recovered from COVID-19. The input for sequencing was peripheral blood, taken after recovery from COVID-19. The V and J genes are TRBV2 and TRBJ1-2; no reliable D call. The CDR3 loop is CASSDVGPGYGYTF. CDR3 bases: TGTGCCAGCAGTGATGTAGGGCCGGGCTATGGCTACACCTTC.